This T cell receptor (beta chain) derives from a study of cytomegalovirus exposure and HLA in healthy donors. Study results and caveats: Reports described diagnosis of cytomegalovirus status by the classifier as highly specific and sensitive.

Per germline, CDR1 ENHRY and CDR2 SYGVKD. This CDR3 has 17 residues. V lost 3 bases, J lost 6 bases, and 11 bases stayed unmatched. The PCR was carried out with 60 Vbeta primers and 13 Jbeta primers. Libraries were prepared by immunoSEQ multiplex PCR; TCRdb keeps only in-frame clonotypes and omits some of them. Found here are some 150,000 clones, around 10% of them singletons; the top ten hold more than 6.5%. With regard to this clone: Its antigen is not identified.

The receptor was isolated from a woman aged 40 to 50 in good health and CMV-seropositive. Sequencing was performed on PBMCs. The V and J genes are TRBV10-3 and TRBJ2-1, with 10 bases lining up with TRBD2. The CDR3 sequence is CAISDLISGGAGNEQFF. The CDR3 coding sequence is TGTGCCATCAGTGATCTTATAAGCGGGGGGGCAGGCAATGAGCAGTTCTTC.